The T cell receptor (beta chain) described here comes from a study of blood T cell repertoires in COVID-19. TCRdb's copy holds only in-frame clones and misses some; the assay was immunoSEQ multiplex PCR. Found here are around 400,000 clones, approximately 90% of them singletons; the top ten hold roughly 0.9%. Trimming at V came to 6 bases and at J to 8 bases, leaving 3 bases not matched to a gene. The V gene's germline CDR1 is MRHNA and CDR2 SNTAGT. CDR3 size: 12 residues. Participant reports of clinical history set cohort assignment. Material for sequencing was PBMCs or T cells enriched from blood (not recorded which). The rearrangement joins TRBV6-4 to TRBJ2-1; 8 nucleotides agree with TRBD2. The clonotype was recovered from a middle-aged woman who had been exposed to COVID-19. The CDR3 nucleotides are TGTGCCAGCAGCAGCGGGAGTGATGAGCAGTTCTTC. It is translated as CASSSGSDEQFF.